Below are 25 T cell receptor beta chains sequenced from a single sample in a study of shared clonotypes between healthy human individuals. The repertoire was sequenced with immunoSEQ multiplex PCR; TCRdb's copy has only in-frame clones and lacks some. The repertoire has some 2,000,000 clones, approximately 95% of them found once; the top ten carry less than 0.15%. Sequencing was carried out using naive CD4+ T cells sorted from blood. Regarding subset: CD45RA+ positively selected. These receptors all come from a man younger than 30 in good health.

The V call is TRBV10-1, the J call TRBJ2-2; D is undetermined. V was clipped by 0 bases and J by 6 bases, with 14 bases between them. This CDR3 has 16 residues. CDR1 is WNHNN and CDR2 is SYGVQD in the germline V gene (reference sequence). This CDR3 reads CASSESRRVGAGELFF. For the CDR3, the DNA is TGCGCCAGCAGTGAGTCAAGAAGGGTTGGCGCCGGGGAGCTGTTTTTT.

The chain has TRBV2 and TRBJ1-1; D remains unclear. V lost 10 bases and J 5 bases, leaving 17 bases between the germline ends. The CDR3 totals 13 residues. Germline V lookup: CDR1 SNHLY, CDR2 FYNNEI. The CDR3 sequence: CATPRQPGTEAFF. CDR3 DNA sequence: TGTGCCACACCCCGGCAGCCGGGGACTGAAGCTTTCTTT.

The genes are TRBV29-1 and TRBJ1-3; D is unresolved. The CDR3 runs to 13 residues. Trimming stripped 6 bases from V and 0 bases from J, with 9 bases between. Looked up from germline, CDR1 is SQVTM and CDR2 is ANQGSEA. CDR3 in DNA: TGCAGCGTCACTTTTCACTCTGGAAACACCATATATTTT. It codes for CSVTFHSGNTIYF.

Comments on this clone: Distinct nucleotide sequences in the sample also encode this CDR3. The chain is built from TRBV9 and TRBJ1-5, with TRBD1 identical over 7 bases. There are 13 residues in the CDR3. Trimming removed 4 bases from V and 5 bases from J; junction bases left unmatched: 3. Germline assignment: CDR1 SGDLS and CDR2 YYNGEE. This chain's CDR3 is CASSRQGDQPQHF. The DNA for the CDR3 is TGTGCCAGCAGCCGACAGGGCGATCAGCCCCAGCATTTT.

The chain carries TRBV18 and TRBJ1-1, with D possibly matching TRBD1 (5 bases). CDR1 is KGHSH and CDR2 is LQKENI in the germline V gene. V was trimmed by 5 bases and J by 3 bases, leaving 16 bases between them. The length of the CDR3 is 15 residues. CDR3 bases: TGTGCCAGCTCATCTCTCGGGGGTGGGGACACTGAAGCTTTCTTT. Translated, it gives CASSSLGGGDTEAFF.

The chain recombines TRBV6-5 with TRBJ1-6, with 9 bases that match TRBD1. The CDR3 covers 16 residues. Germline V gives CDR1 MNHEY, CDR2 SVGAGI. Trimming took 0 bases from V and 7 from J; bases not matched to a gene: 4. CDR3 sequence reads: CASSYSGGQGNSPLHF. The CDR3 coding sequence is TGTGCCAGCAGTTACTCGGGCGGACAGGGGAATTCACCCCTCCACTTT.

As concerns this clone: In the same sample, other DNA sequences code for this CDR3. The chain recombines TRBV6-5 with TRBJ2-7; tentative D call: TRBD2 (6 bases). This CDR3 is 13 amino acids long. The V end lost 6 bases, the J end lost 0 bases, and 9 bases lay between the germline ends. Germline V lookup: CDR1 MNHEY, CDR2 SVGAGI. The CDR3 coding sequence is TGTGCCAGCAGCCGGGGACTCTCCTACGAGCAGTACTTC. Protein: CASSRGLSYEQYF.

The chain uses TRBV11-3 and TRBJ2-7; possibly TRBD1 for D (6 bases). In germline, CDR1 is SGHNT, CDR2 YENEEA. There are 12 residues in the CDR3. Trimming took off 8 bases at V and 6 bases at J, with 14 bases between the two ends. DNA of the CDR3: TGTGCCAGCGGGTGGGGGCCCGGCGAGCAGTACTTC. Protein product: CASGWGPGEQYF.

The table lists this clone with a few counts. The V and J genes are TRBV2 and TRBJ2-3; possibly TRBD1 or TRBD2 for D (5 bases each). Germline V gives CDR1 SNHLY, CDR2 FYNNEI. V was trimmed by 6 bases and J by 3 bases, leaving 13 bases between them. The CDR3 length is 14 residues. CDR3 amino acids: CASRGVGTTDTQYF. CDR3 sequence (DNA): TGTGCCAGCAGGGGGGTTGGTACTACAGATACGCAGTATTTT.

Points on this clone: Within the sample, other DNA sequences also encode this same CDR3. This chain links TRBV30 with TRBJ2-7; possible D gene TRBD2, 7 bases. CDR3 length equals 13 residues. V gave up 3 bases and J gave up 1 base, with 10 bases separating them. CDR1 and CDR2 (germline): GTSNPN, SVGIG (reference sequence). CDR3 loop: CAWSGGTSYEQYF. In DNA, the CDR3 is TGTGCCTGGAGCGGGGGGACATCCTACGAGCAGTACTTC.

The chain carries TRBV4-1 and TRBJ2-3; D uncertain. The V gene's germline CDR1 is MGHRA and CDR2 YSYEKL. The CDR3 loop spans 14 amino acids. The V and J ends lost 4 bases and 5 bases respectively, with 13 bases between them. Here the CDR3 reads CASSPWTSQDTQYF. Written as DNA, the CDR3 is TGCGCCAGCAGCCCCTGGACCAGCCAAGATACGCAGTATTTT.

This chain joins TRBV7-2 and TRBJ1-3; D gene ambiguous. The CDR3 consists of 12 residues. The germline V gene encodes CDR1 SGHTA and CDR2 FQGNSA. Trimming cost V 2 bases and J 3 bases, with 2 bases left between them. CDR3 sequence (DNA): TGTGCCAGCAGCTTACTTGGAAACACCATATATTTT. This sequence encodes CASSLLGNTIYF.

As regards this clone: The same CDR3 arises from other DNA sequences in this sample as well. This chain connects TRBV7-2 to TRBJ2-7; D unclear. Germline CDR1 is SGHTA and CDR2 is FQGNSA. V was cut by 5 bases and J by 0 bases, with 8 bases left in between. This CDR3 region has 13 residues. CDR3 amino acids: CASSLGVSYEQYF. The CDR3 DNA sequence: TGTGCCAGCAGCCTTGGGGTCTCCTACGAGCAGTACTTC.

The chain couples TRBV4-2 to TRBJ2-3; no clear D. V dropped 0 bases and J dropped 2 bases, with 12 bases sitting between them. Germline V CDR1 and CDR2: LGHNA, YNFKEQ. The CDR3 runs to 16 residues. For the CDR3, the DNA is TGTGCCAGCAGCCAAGATGTTGGTAGACCCACAGATACGCAGTATTTT. It translates to CASSQDVGRPTDTQYF.

This chain connects TRBV29-1 to TRBJ1-1; 8 bases line up with TRBD1. In germline, CDR1 is SQVTM, CDR2 ANQGSEA. This CDR3 spans 14 amino acids. V lost 6 bases to trimming and J lost 1 base; unmatched junction nucleotides: 7. DNA of the CDR3: TGCAGCGTAAAGACAGGGGTCTCGAACACTGAAGCTTTCTTT. This sequence encodes CSVKTGVSNTEAFF.

V usage is TRBV10-2 and J usage is TRBJ1-1, with 7 bases identical to TRBD1. With V trimmed by 5 bases and J by 1 base, 7 bases remained unmatched. The germline V gene has CDR1 WSHSY and CDR2 SAAADI. CDR3 length: 15 amino acids. The chain's CDR3 is CASSSIDRANTEAFF. CDR3 sequence (DNA): TGCGCCAGCAGTTCAATCGACAGGGCGAACACTGAAGCTTTCTTT.

The V call is TRBV5-1, the J call TRBJ1-1, with a possible D match to TRBD1 (6 bases). Germline loops: CDR1 SGHRS, CDR2 YFSETQ. This CDR3 has 14 residues. V lost 4 bases, J lost 4 bases, and 14 bases lay in between. CDR3 nucleotides: TGCGCCAGCAGCATTACAGGGTTGGTCACTGAAGCTTTCTTT. Amino acid sequence: CASSITGLVTEAFF.

The J gene is TRBJ2-7, the V gene TRBV7-9; 9 bases fit TRBD1. Trimming removed 4 bases from V and 4 bases from J; junction bases left unmatched: 5. The CDR3 is made up of 14 amino acids. Per the germline V gene, CDR1 is SEHNR and CDR2 is FQNEAQ (reference sequence). The CDR3 protein is CASSWGTGSYEQYF. The DNA of the CDR3 is TGTGCCAGCAGCTGGGGGACAGGGAGTTACGAGCAGTACTTC.

The J gene is TRBJ1-2, the V gene TRBV27, with TRBD1 as a possible D gene (6 bases). Germline V lookup: CDR1 MNHEY, CDR2 SMNVEV (reference sequence). Trimming took off 3 bases at V and 7 bases at J, with 9 bases between the two ends. This CDR3 is built from 12 residues. The CDR3 loop reads CASSFRGFGYTF. The CDR3, as DNA: TGTGCCAGCAGTTTCAGGGGTTTTGGCTACACCTTC.

About this clone: Other DNA sequences in this sample translate to the same CDR3. V usage is TRBV5-1 and J usage is TRBJ2-3, with D unresolved. Germline CDR1 and CDR2: SGHRS and YFSETQ. The ends were cut back, 0 bases at V and 2 bases at J, with 7 bases in the middle. CDR3 length: 14 amino acids. The CDR3 here is CASSLEGNTDTQYF. The CDR3 region has the DNA TGCGCCAGCAGCTTGGAGGGCAACACAGATACGCAGTATTTT.

The rearrangement uses TRBV13 and TRBJ2-5; 10 positions agree with TRBD2. The CDR3 has 16 amino acids. V lost 2 bases and J lost 5; bases outside the gene matches: 8. Germline-derived CDR1 and CDR2 are PRHDT and FYEKMQ (reference sequence). In DNA form, the CDR3 reads TGTGCCAGCAGCTTAAGTCAGCGGGGGGGCCGGGAGACCCAGTACTTC. Translation: CASSLSQRGGRETQYF.

About this clone: This sample includes further DNA sequences coding for the same CDR3. The chain links TRBV10-3 to TRBJ2-7; D not resolved. With 0 bases removed from V and 1 base from J, the gap between germline ends came to 1 base. The CDR3 loop spans 12 amino acids. CDR1 and CDR2 (germline): ENHRY, SYGVKD. In DNA form, the CDR3 reads TGTGCCATCAGTGAGTCGTCCTACGAGCAGTACTTC. This codes for CAISESSYEQYF.

This chain connects TRBV27 to TRBJ1-4; TRBD1 matches at 9 bases. The V segment lost 3 bases and the J segment 2 bases; nucleotides outside the gene matches: 16. The CDR3 extends over 20 amino acids. Germline V CDR1 and CDR2: MNHEY, SMNVEV (reference sequence). CDR3 nucleotide sequence: TGTGCCAGCAGTTTTTCCGGGACAGGGTTCTACACGGGGACTAATGAAAAACTGTTTTTT. It yields the protein CASSFSGTGFYTGTNEKLFF.

The chain uses TRBV7-9 and TRBJ1-1; D is perhaps TRBD1 (6 bases). V lost 6 bases to trimming and J lost 8 bases, with 13 bases between them. The CDR3 is made up of 12 amino acids. Germline V lookup: CDR1 SEHNR, CDR2 FQNEAQ (reference sequence). CDR3 loop: CASRLSTGEAFF. The CDR3 DNA reads TGTGCCAGCAGACTCTCTACAGGGGAAGCTTTCTTT.

The V and J genes are TRBV6-5 and TRBJ1-1; D unresolved. Germline V CDR1 and CDR2: MNHEY, SVGAGI. The CDR3 consists of 13 residues. V was pared by 0 bases and J by 6 bases, with 8 bases between. The CDR3 DNA reads as TGTGCCAGCAGTTACTCGCCCTGGTCTGAAGCTTTCTTT. Amino acid sequence: CASSYSPWSEAFF.